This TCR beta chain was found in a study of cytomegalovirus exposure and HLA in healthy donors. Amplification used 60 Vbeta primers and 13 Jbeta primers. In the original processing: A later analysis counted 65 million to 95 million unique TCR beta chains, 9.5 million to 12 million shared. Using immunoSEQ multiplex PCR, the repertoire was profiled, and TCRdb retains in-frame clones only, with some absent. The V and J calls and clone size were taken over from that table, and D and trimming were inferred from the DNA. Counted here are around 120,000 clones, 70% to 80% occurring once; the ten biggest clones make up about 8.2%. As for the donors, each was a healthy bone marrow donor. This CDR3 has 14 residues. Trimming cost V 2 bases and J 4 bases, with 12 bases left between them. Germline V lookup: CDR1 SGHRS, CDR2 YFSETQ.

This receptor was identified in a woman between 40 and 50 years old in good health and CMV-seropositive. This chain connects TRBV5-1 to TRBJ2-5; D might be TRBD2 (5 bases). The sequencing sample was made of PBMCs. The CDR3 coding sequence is TGCGCCAGCAGCTTAGAGGGCTCTGGAGAGACCCAGTACTTC. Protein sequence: CASSLEGSGETQYF.